This TCR beta chain was captured in a study of T cell responses to AZD1222 COVID-19 vaccine (dated by TCRdb to the early 2020s). The study in broad terms: A total of 230 or so trial participants underwent TCR sequencing, of whom about 200 received two doses of AZD1222 and some 25 received two doses of the MenACWY control vaccine. Trial participants were enrolled into age subgroups of 18-55, 56-69 and 70-plus years, which contained 148, 28 and 57 TCR-sequenced participants, respectively. The paper as a whole reports these results and caveats: Vaccine-associated CD4 TCRs spanned the whole spike protein, with dominant responses in regions 160-218 and 743-854. Because no day 14 peak-response samples were available, the repertoires could be characterized only after the peak T cell response. Only five or six AZD1222 recipients were SARS-CoV-2 seropositive at baseline, limiting conclusions about previously exposed vaccinees. Nearly half of unique spike-specific TCRs reportedly recognized epitopes outside regions mutated in the B.1.351 and B.1.1.7 variants. After two AZD1222 doses, spike-specific TCR breadth and depth were significantly higher than at day 0 and than in MenACWY recipients. The 56-69-year group was small, and its depth increase did not reach significance, likely because of low power. Participants were mostly white British, with more females than males. The authors suggested clonal diversity may have been underestimated.

V is shortened by 5 bases, J by 8 bases, and the region joining them spans 9 bases. The germline V gene encodes CDR1 LGHNT and CDR2 FRNRAP. The CDR3, from cysteine to phenylalanine, totals 11 residues. The entry retains the CDR3 DNA only, 33 bases that are in frame from base 1. What this sample's time point label stands for: about 28 days (+/-7) after the second vaccine dose. Because spike-specific TCR depth and breadth did not differ between the two schedules, AZD1222 recipients who got a second dose at roughly 4 weeks were pooled with those who got a second dose at roughly 12 weeks. The vaccinee samples were drawn from two UK trials, COV001 and COV002, one of which was a single-blind randomized controlled phase 2/3 trial testing AZD1222 (ChAdOx1 nCoV-19) in healthy adults. Trial participant PBMC samples were collected at day 0 and day 28 after the second dose for TCRbeta chain sequencing. This clone appeared a single time. No antigen is known for it. No qualities accompany the bases; no much larger clone lies one base away.

The CDR3 regions of human TCRbeta chains were analyzed by immunosequencing. In the authors' own workflow: TCRs in the repertoires were matched against a reference library of SARS-CoV-2-specific TCRs that had been generated with the MIRA antigen-specificity platform. Breadth was defined as the fraction of unique TCRs that were SARS-CoV-2-associated. Depth was defined as the fraction of total T cells that were SARS-CoV-2-associated. Using the MIRA data, each spike-specific TCR was assigned both to the spike region to which the TCR was reactive and to a CD4 or CD8 class. Log10-transformed breadth and depth values were compared by one-way ANOVA with Sidak's multiple comparisons tests. TCRdb retrieved this table from immuneACCESS and kept in-frame rearrangements only. Not all clones are present; in checked studies, unresolved V genes account for under half, and no reason is known for the remainder. The D gene and trimming were derived from the DNA, and the V and J assignments and clone size from that table. The table for this sample lists some 56,000 clones; 85% to 90% of them were counted only once. The ten biggest clones cover 5.5% to 7% of the sample.

This chain is built from TRBV12-5 and TRBJ1-1; the best D guess is TRBD1, with 5 bases matching. The sample in question was peripheral blood, obtained 28 days after the second AZD1222 dose. The receptor was isolated from an adult who received the AZD1222 COVID-19 vaccine. The nucleotide sequence is given as TGTGCTAGTGGTACCGGGACCGAAGCTTTCTTT. It codes for CASGTGTEAFF.